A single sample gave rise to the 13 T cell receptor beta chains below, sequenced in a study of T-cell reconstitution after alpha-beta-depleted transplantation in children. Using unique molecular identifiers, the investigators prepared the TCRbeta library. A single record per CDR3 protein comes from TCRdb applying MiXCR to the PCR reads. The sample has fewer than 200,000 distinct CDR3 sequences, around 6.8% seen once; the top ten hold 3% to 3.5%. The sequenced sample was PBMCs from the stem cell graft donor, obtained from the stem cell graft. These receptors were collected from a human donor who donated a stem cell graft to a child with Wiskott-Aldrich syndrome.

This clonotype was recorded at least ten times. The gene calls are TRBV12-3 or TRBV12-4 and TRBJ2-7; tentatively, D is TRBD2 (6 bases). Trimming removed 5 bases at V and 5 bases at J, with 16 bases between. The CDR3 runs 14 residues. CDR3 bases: TGTGCCAGCAGTCTACGGGGGTCGGAGGACGAGCAGTACTTC. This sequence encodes CASSLRGSEDEQYF.

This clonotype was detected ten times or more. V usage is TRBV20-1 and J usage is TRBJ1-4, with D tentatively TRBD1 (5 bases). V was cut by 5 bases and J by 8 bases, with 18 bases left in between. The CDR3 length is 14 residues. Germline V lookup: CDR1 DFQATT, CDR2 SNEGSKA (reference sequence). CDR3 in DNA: TGCAGTGCTCCGCGCCCTCAGGGAGGCGAAAAACTGTTTTTT. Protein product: CSAPRPQGGEKLFF.

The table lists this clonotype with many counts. As DNA, the CDR3 is TGTGCCAGCAGTTTACGTCCGGGGACTGAAGCTTTCTTT. Encoded protein: CASSLRPGTEAFF. The chain carries TRBV12-3 or TRBV12-4 and TRBJ1-1; D is ambiguous. This CDR3 contains 13 residues. V was pared by 2 bases and J by 5 bases, with 9 bases between.

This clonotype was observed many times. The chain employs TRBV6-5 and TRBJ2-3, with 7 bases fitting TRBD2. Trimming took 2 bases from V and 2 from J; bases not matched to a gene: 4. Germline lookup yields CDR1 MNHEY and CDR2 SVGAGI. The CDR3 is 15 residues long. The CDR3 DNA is TGTGCCAGCAGTTACGCGGGAGTGGTCACAGATACGCAGTATTTT. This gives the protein CASSYAGVVTDTQYF.

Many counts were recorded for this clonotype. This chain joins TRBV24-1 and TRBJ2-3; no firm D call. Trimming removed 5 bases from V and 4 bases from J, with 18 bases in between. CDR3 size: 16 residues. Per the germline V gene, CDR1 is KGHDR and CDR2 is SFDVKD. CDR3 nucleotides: TGTGCCACCAGTGCCCCGGGCGCCGAATCCCCAGATACGCAGTATTTT. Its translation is CATSAPGAESPDTQYF.

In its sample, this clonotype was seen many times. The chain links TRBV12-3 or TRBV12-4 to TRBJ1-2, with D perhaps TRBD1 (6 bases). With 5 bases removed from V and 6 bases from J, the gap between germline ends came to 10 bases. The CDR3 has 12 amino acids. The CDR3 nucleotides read TGTGCCAGCAGTACGGACAGAGATGGCTACACCTTC. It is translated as CASSTDRDGYTF.

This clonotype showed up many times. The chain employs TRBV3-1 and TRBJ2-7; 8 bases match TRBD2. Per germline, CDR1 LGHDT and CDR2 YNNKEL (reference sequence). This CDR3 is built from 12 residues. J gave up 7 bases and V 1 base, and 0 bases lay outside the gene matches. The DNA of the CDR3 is TGTGCCAGCAGCCAAGGCGGGGGGGAGCAGTACTTC. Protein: CASSQGGGEQYF.

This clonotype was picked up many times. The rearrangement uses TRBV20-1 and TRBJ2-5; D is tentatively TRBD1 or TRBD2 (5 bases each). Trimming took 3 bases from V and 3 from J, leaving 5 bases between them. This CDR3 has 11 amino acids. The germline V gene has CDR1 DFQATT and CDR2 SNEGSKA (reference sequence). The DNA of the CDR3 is TGCAGTGCTAGGGGGGAAGAGACCCAGTACTTC. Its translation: CSARGEETQYF.

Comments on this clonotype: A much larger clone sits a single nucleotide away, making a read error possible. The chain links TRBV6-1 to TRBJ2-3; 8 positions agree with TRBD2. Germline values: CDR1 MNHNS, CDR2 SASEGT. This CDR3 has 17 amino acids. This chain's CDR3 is CTSSENLWRGAPDTQYF. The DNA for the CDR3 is TGTACCAGCAGTGAAAATCTGTGGCGGGGGGCCCCAGATACGCAGTATTTT.

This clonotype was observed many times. This CDR3 is CSATGSYEQYF. CDR3 DNA sequence: TGCAGTGCTACCGGGTCCTACGAGCAGTACTTC. The chain joins TRBV20-1 to TRBJ2-7; no clear D gene. The ends were cut back, 4 bases at V and 1 base at J, with 5 bases in the middle. The CDR3 is 11 amino acids. CDR1 and CDR2 from the germline V gene are DFQATT and SNEGSKA (reference sequence).

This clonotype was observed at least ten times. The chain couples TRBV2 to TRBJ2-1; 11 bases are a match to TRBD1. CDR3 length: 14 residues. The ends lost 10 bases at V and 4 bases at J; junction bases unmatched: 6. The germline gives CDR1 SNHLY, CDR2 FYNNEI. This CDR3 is CATPRDRGYNEQFF. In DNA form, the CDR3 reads TGTGCCACCCCCCGGGACAGGGGGTACAATGAGCAGTTCTTC.

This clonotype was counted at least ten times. CDR3 region: CASSFTGTGDSPLHF. The DNA of the CDR3 is TGTGCCAGCAGTTTCACCGGGACAGGTGATTCACCCCTCCACTTT. V is TRBV27 and J is TRBJ1-6; 8 bases align to TRBD1. CDR1 MNHEY and CDR2 SMNVEV come from the germline V gene (reference sequence). This CDR3 has 15 amino acids. V was pared by 3 bases and J by 8 bases, with 6 bases of the junction left unmatched.

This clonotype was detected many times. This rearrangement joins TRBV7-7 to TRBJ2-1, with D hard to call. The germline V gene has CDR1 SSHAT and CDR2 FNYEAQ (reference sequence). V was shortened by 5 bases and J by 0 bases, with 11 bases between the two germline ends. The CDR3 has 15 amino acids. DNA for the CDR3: TGTGCCAGCAGCCAATCTCTGAGCTCCTACAATGAGCAGTTCTTC. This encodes CASSQSLSSYNEQFF.